This T cell receptor (beta chain) was captured by sequencing in a study of control samples from healthy donors and cancer patients. V was clipped by 0 bases and J by 5 bases; unmatched bases: 14. Germline CDR1 is LGHNA and CDR2 is YSLEER. This CDR3 region has 18 residues. Clones were sequenced by immunoSEQ multiplex PCR, and TCRdb holds only the in-frame ones, with some missing. The sample consists of around 52,000 clones, 85% to 95% of them appearing once. The sequenced material came from PBMCs. This receptor was taken from a man aged 25 to 40 with colorectal cancer. V is TRBV4-3 and J is TRBJ1-1; 8 bases map to TRBD1. The CDR3 nucleotides are TGCGCCAGCAGCCAAGATGAGAGACAGGGGACGCTGGGGACTGAAGCTTTCTTT. Amino acid sequence: CASSQDERQGTLGTEAFF.